Each of the 19 T cell receptor beta chains below was sequenced from the same sample in a study of cytomegalovirus exposure and HLA in healthy donors. It was with 60 Vbeta and 13 Jbeta primers that the PCR ran. Clones were read by immunoSEQ multiplex PCR, and TCRdb kept only the in-frame ones, dropping some. This sample has hundreds of thousands of clones; roughly 78% occur once, and the top ten carry about 0.47%. The sample consisted of PBMCs. These receptors all stem from a boy aged 5 to 17 in good health and CMV-seronegative.

This chain connects TRBV25-1 to TRBJ2-3; a weak D match, TRBD1 (5 bases). V was clipped by 0 bases and J by 0 bases, with 13 bases between them. Looked up from germline, CDR1 is MGHDK and CDR2 is SYGVNS. The CDR3 consists of 17 residues. CDR3 coding DNA: TGTGCCAGCAGTGAATATAGGGGCGGAACTAGCACAGATACGCAGTATTTT. It yields the protein CASSEYRGGTSTDTQYF.

V and J are TRBV9 and TRBJ2-5; D possibly corresponds to TRBD1 (5 bases). The J call could be wrong; TRBJ2-7 is a better fit for the DNA end. This CDR3 has 14 residues. Germline CDR1 reads SGDLS; CDR2 reads YYNGEE. The CDR3 DNA is TGTGCCAGCAGCGAAGGTCCCCCAGGGAACGAGCAGTACTTC. Its translation is CASSEGPPGNEQYF.

The chain recombines TRBV5-1 with TRBJ2-5; 14 bases map to TRBD2. CDR1 and CDR2 from the germline V gene are SGHRS and YFSETQ. The CDR3 runs to 17 residues. The ends lost 0 bases at V and 5 bases at J; junction bases unmatched: 6. In nucleotides, the CDR3 is TGCGCCAGCAGCTTGGCCCGGGGACTAGCGGGAGTCGAGACCCAGTACTTC. It encodes CASSLARGLAGVETQYF.

V usage is TRBV6-5 and J usage is TRBJ2-7; possibly TRBD2 for D (5 bases). Germline V gene lookup returns CDR1 MNHEY and CDR2 SVGAGI. The V gene lost 6 bases and the J gene lost 6 bases, with 15 bases spanning the gap. The CDR3 length is 13 residues. CDR3 sequence: CASSSARGSEQYF. CDR3 nucleotides: TGTGCCAGCAGCTCCGCCCGGGGAAGCGAGCAGTACTTC.

DNA for the CDR3: TGCAGCGTTGCCGGACAGATCTATGGCTACACCTTC. Its protein product is CSVAGQIYGYTF. The chain couples TRBV29-1 to TRBJ1-2; the D gene is possibly TRBD1 (6 bases). Germline V gene data show CDR1 as SQVTM and CDR2 as ANQGSEA. The CDR3 runs 12 residues. V shed 4 bases and J shed 4 bases, with 10 bases lying between them. The whole variable domain, filled in from reference TRBV29-1 and TRBJ1-2, reads SAVISQKPSRDICQRGTSLTIQCQVDSQVTMMFWYRQQPGQSLTLIATANQGSEATYESGFVIDKFPISRPNLTFSTLTVSNMSPEDSSIYLCSVAGQIYGYTFGSGTRLTVV.

The gene calls are TRBV11-3 and TRBJ1-1; D is uncertain. The CDR3 totals 17 residues. Per germline, CDR1 SGHNT and CDR2 YENEEA. V gave up 4 bases and J gave up 3 bases, with 21 bases separating them. CDR3 sequence (DNA): TGTGCCAGCAGCTCGGGGAACCGACGACACTGGGACACTGAAGCTTTCTTT. Its translation is CASSSGNRRHWDTEAFF.

A few counts support this clone. V gene TRBV5-1 combines with J gene TRBJ2-7; D not certain. Germline CDR1 reads SGHRS; CDR2 reads YFSETQ. The germline V and J ends were trimmed by 0 bases and 5 bases, with 6 bases remaining between them. The length of the CDR3 is 12 residues. The CDR3 DNA sequence: TGCGCCAGCAGCTTGGGAAGCGACGAGCAGTACTTC. It encodes CASSLGSDEQYF.

The rearrangement uses TRBV7-9 and TRBJ2-5, with D perhaps matching TRBD2 (5 bases). The CDR3 is 13 residues long. Deletions cut 5 bases from V and 1 base from J, with 8 bases between. The germline gives CDR1 SEHNR, CDR2 FQNEAQ (reference sequence). The DNA for the CDR3 is TGTGCCAGCAGCAACCGGGGCCAAGAGACCCAGTACTTC. This sequence encodes CASSNRGQETQYF.

The CDR3 spells CAISARGKGTKGTDTQYF. The CDR3 coding sequence is TGTGCCATCAGTGCCAGAGGGAAGGGGACAAAGGGAACAGATACGCAGTATTTT. This rearrangement joins TRBV10-3 to TRBJ2-3; perhaps TRBD1 as D (6 bases). CDR3 length: 18 residues. CDR1 and CDR2 from the germline V gene are ENHRY and SYGVKD. V was shortened by 4 bases and J by 3 bases, with 23 bases between the two germline ends.

Concerning this clone: Different DNA sequences within this sample yield the same CDR3. V usage is TRBV30 and J usage is TRBJ2-1, with TRBD2 matching over 8 bases. The CDR3 covers 16 residues. Trimming cost V 3 bases and J 1 base; bases outside gene matches: 8. In germline, CDR1 is GTSNPN, CDR2 SVGIG (reference sequence). The CDR3 loop is CAWRGLGAPSYNEQFF. CDR3 nucleotides: TGTGCCTGGAGGGGACTAGGGGCTCCGTCCTACAATGAGCAGTTCTTC.

The chain has TRBV2 and TRBJ2-3; possible D gene TRBD1, 5 bases. Trimming shortened V by 10 bases and J by 0 bases, and 11 bases separated the two germline ends. The CDR3 runs to 13 residues. CDR1 and CDR2 (germline): SNHLY, FYNNEI. CDR3 nucleotide sequence: TGTGCCACCCTTAGGGGTAGCACAGATACGCAGTATTTT. Residues: CATLRGSTDTQYF.

CDR3 in DNA: TGTGCCAGCAGTGATGCGGGAGGGCCCCTCAATGAGCAGTTCTTC. Translating it yields CASSDAGGPLNEQFF. The chain has TRBV2 and TRBJ2-1; TRBD2 matches at 9 bases. The ends lost 3 bases at V and 6 bases at J; junction bases unmatched: 6. The CDR3 loop spans 15 amino acids. CDR1 SNHLY and CDR2 FYNNEI come from the germline V gene.

The sample holds one count of this clone. The J gene is TRBJ2-5, the V gene TRBV7-9, with 11 bases fitting TRBD2. This CDR3 contains 15 residues. Trimming took 8 bases from V and 1 from J; bases not matched to a gene: 6. Germline CDR1 reads SEHNR; CDR2 reads FQNEAQ (reference sequence). The CDR3: CASRGLADTQETQYF. DNA for the CDR3: TGTGCCAGCCGGGGACTAGCGGATACCCAAGAGACCCAGTACTTC.

The chain recombines TRBV5-1 with TRBJ1-1; 7 bases fit TRBD1. CDR1 is SGHRS and CDR2 is YFSETQ in the germline V gene. V dropped 5 bases and J dropped 8; count of bases not matched to a gene: 12. CDR3 length: 14 amino acids. This CDR3 reads CASSPGDRFYEAFF. The CDR3 nucleotides are TGCGCCAGCAGTCCTGGGGACAGATTTTACGAAGCTTTCTTT.

A few counts support this clone. The chain links TRBV2 to TRBJ2-7; the D gene is possibly TRBD2 (5 bases). This CDR3 is 17 amino acids long. V lost 1 base to trimming and J lost 2 bases, with 18 bases between them. Germline CDR1 SNHLY, CDR2 FYNNEI. Here the CDR3 reads CASSEGYGAETTYEQYF. In DNA, the CDR3 is TGTGCCAGCAGTGAAGGGTATGGAGCGGAGACAACCTACGAGCAGTACTTC. The complete variable domain, with remaining parts taken from reference TRBV2 and TRBJ2-7, reads EPEVTQTPSHQVTQMGQEVILRCVPISNHLYFYWYRQILGQKVEFLVSFYNNEISEKSEIFDDQFSVERPDGSNFTLKIRSTKLEDSAMYFCASSEGYGAETTYEQYFGPGTRLTVT.

This rearrangement joins TRBV5-6 to TRBJ1-1, with a weak D call TRBD1 (5 bases). The CDR3 is made up of 12 amino acids. CDR1 is SGHDT and CDR2 is YYEEEE in the germline V gene. Between the trimmed V and J ends, which lost 2 bases and 7 bases, there was a span of 9 bases. The CDR3 protein is CASSLQDREAFF. In DNA form, the CDR3 reads TGTGCCAGCAGCTTACAGGACCGTGAAGCTTTCTTT.

The chain couples TRBV5-1 to TRBJ1-1, with 9 bases identical to TRBD1. Trimming at V came to 0 bases and at J to 0 bases, leaving 3 bases not matched to a gene. The CDR3 is 16 amino acids. The germline V gene has CDR1 SGHRS and CDR2 YFSETQ. The CDR3 DNA reads TGCGCCAGCAGCTTGGGACAGGGGGTCATGAACACTGAAGCTTTCTTT. Protein sequence: CASSLGQGVMNTEAFF.

V gene TRBV4-1 combines with J gene TRBJ1-2; D is ambiguous. Germline values: CDR1 MGHRA, CDR2 YSYEKL. Deletions cut 4 bases from V and 2 bases from J, with 11 bases between. The CDR3 has 14 residues. In DNA form, the CDR3 reads TGCGCCAGCAGCCCGCACAGAGACAACTATGGCTACACCTTC. Translated, it gives CASSPHRDNYGYTF.

The V and J genes are TRBV11-3 and TRBJ1-6; D is unclear. This CDR3 is built from 14 residues. The germline gives CDR1 SGHNT, CDR2 YENEEA. Between the trimmed V and J ends, which lost 5 bases and 9 bases, there was a span of 14 bases. The CDR3 DNA reads as TGTGCCAGCAGCCCTTTGGGAAGCGGTTCACCCCTCCACTTT. Translated: CASSPLGSGSPLHF.